The sequence of this TCR beta chain was determined in a study of PD-1 blockade in classical Hodgkin lymphoma. The overall study: Once every 2 weeks, patients received intravenous nivolumab at 3 mg/kg. Regarding the study as a whole: Newly diagnosed and completely responding patients shared comparable baseline diversity.

Concerning this clone: What it recognizes is unknown.

Each patient's relapse followed autologous stem cell transplantation, and brentuximab vedotin exposure varied. Best overall response was complete response, partial response or progressive disease in these relapsed/refractory classical Hodgkin lymphoma patients. V lost 0 bases to trimming and J lost 5 bases, with 13 bases between them. Germline assignment: CDR1 MNHNY and CDR2 SVGAGI (reference sequence). CDR3 size: 15 residues. TCRdb's copy holds only in-frame clones and misses some; the assay was immunoSEQ multiplex PCR. The profile shows 95,000 to 120,000 clones, 89% of them singletons. This TCR derives from a human donor with classical Hodgkin lymphoma. Sequences were derived from peripheral blood mononuclear cells (PBMCs), sampled before the second cycle of nivolumab. V gene TRBV6-6 combines with J gene TRBJ1-2; unclear D gene. The CDR3 is CASSYSVEIPYGYTF. CDR3 coding DNA: TGTGCCAGCAGTTACTCGGTTGAGATCCCTTATGGCTACACCTTC.